Sequencing of this T cell receptor (beta chain) was carried out in a study of blood T cell repertoires in COVID-19. On this clone: A read error may produce the germline difference seen at one junction end.

Germline loops: CDR1 LGHNA, CDR2 YNFKEQ. The CDR3 extends over 16 amino acids. Clones were sequenced by immunoSEQ multiplex PCR, and TCRdb holds only the in-frame ones, with some missing. This table holds about 32,000 clones, approximately 93% found once. Sequenced: peripheral blood. The origin of this receptor is a male donor with active COVID-19. The chain joins TRBV4-2 to TRBJ1-2; D gene unclear. Here the CDR3 DNA reads TGTGCCAACAGCCAAGATCAGAACACCGCTAACTATGGCTACACCTTC. It encodes CANSQDQNTANYGYTF.